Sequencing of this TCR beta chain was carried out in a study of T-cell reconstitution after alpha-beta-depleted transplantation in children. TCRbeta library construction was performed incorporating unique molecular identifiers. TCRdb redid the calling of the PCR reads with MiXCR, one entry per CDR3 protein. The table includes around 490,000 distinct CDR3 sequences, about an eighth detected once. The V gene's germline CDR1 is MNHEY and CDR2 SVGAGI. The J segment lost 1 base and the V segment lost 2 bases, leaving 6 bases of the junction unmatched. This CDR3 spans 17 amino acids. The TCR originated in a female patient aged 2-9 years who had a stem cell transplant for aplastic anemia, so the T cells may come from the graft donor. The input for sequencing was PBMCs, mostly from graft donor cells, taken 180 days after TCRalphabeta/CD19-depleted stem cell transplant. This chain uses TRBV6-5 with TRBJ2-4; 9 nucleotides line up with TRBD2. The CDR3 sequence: CASSYGAGGPAKNIQYF. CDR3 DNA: TGTGCCAGCAGTTACGGGGCGGGAGGGCCGGCCAAAAACATTCAGTACTTC.